The entry below describes one TCR beta chain. Trimming removed 5 bases from V and 7 bases from J; junction bases left unmatched: 9. Germline CDR1 and CDR2: SEHNR and FQNEAQ (reference sequence). This CDR3 comprises 16 residues. Assay: immunoSEQ multiplex PCR; the TCRdb copy retains only in-frame clones and omits some. The sample shows about 140,000 clones, approximately 88% of them seen only once. This sample was included in a study of blood T cell repertoires in COVID-19. Turning to the study itself: Some COVID-19 samples were acute and others convalescent; all came from the United States, Italy and Spain. The analysed material was cDNA or gDNA that came from T cells, B-cell-depleted T cells, or PBMCs.

V usage is TRBV7-9 and J usage is TRBJ2-2; 11 bases are a match to TRBD1. Sequenced: peripheral blood. This TCR derives from a man aged 55-75 years with active or convalescent COVID-19. CDR3 residues: CASSPGQGGIVGELFF. The CDR3, as DNA: TGTGCCAGCAGCCCGGGACAGGGGGGAATCGTCGGGGAGCTGTTTTTT.